Listed below are T cell receptor beta chains from one sample, sequenced in a study of CD8+ T cells in alopecia areata. Profiled with immunoSEQ multiplex PCR; TCRdb holds only in-frame clones, not every one. The repertoire includes 95,000 to 100,000 clones, roughly 56% of them detected once, and 16% sits in the top ten. The material was CD8+ T cells sorted from blood, obtained at approximately week 56, from a patient treated with tofacitinib. The receptors originated from a human donor with alopecia areata. CDR3s include the opening cysteine and the closing phenylalanine or tryptophan. The order of the fields is clone size, J gene, V gene, D gene, CDR3 protein, CDR3 DNA. A D gene is named only where the DNA matches it firmly. Only some rows state a clone size, as once, few, many or a class for expanded clones.

>.|TRBJ2-1|TRBV9|TRBD2
CASTLHGREGNEQFF
TGTGCCAGCACCCTACACGGACGGGAGGGCAATGAGCAGTTCTTC
>few|TRBJ2-5|TRBV13|TRBD2
CASSSRERGEETQYF
TGTGCCAGCAGCTCCCGGGAGCGGGGGGAAGAGACCCAGTACTTC
>.|TRBJ1-1|TRBV4-1|TRBD1
CASSQGTGETEAFF
TGCGCCAGCAGCCAAGGGACAGGGGAGACTGAAGCTTTCTTT
>few|TRBJ2-5|TRBV12-5|.
CASGFYVDSQETQYF
TGTGCTAGTGGTTTCTATGTGGACAGCCAAGAGACCCAGTACTTC
>once|TRBJ2-1|TRBV10-3|.
CAISDRDMGNEQFF
TGTGCCATCAGTGATCGGGACATGGGCAATGAGCAGTTCTTC
>.|TRBJ2-3|TRBV18|TRBD1
CASSPGTGIDTQYF
TGTGCCAGCTCACCAGGGACAGGGATTGATACGCAGTATTTT
>.|TRBJ2-5|TRBV4-1|TRBD2
CASSQAAGTSGEETQYF
TGCGCCAGCAGCCAAGCAGCTGGGACTAGCGGGGAAGAGACCCAGTACTTC
>.|TRBJ2-1|TRBV10-3|.
CAISKDRDNEQFF
TGTGCCATCAGCAAAGACAGAGACAATGAGCAGTTCTTC
>.|TRBJ1-4|TRBV4-1|.
CASSQEGGKGEKLFF
TGCGCCAGCAGCCAAGAAGGGGGGAAGGGGGAAAAACTGTTTTTT
>.|TRBJ2-7|TRBV7-6|.
CASSSGSSYEQYF
TGTGCCAGCAGCTCCGGGTCTTCCTACGAGCAGTACTTC
>few|TRBJ1-1|TRBV6-5|.
CASSLAGNTEAFF
TGTGCCAGCAGTTTGGCCGGTAACACTGAAGCTTTCTTT
>once|TRBJ2-3|TRBV2|.
CASSEGWRASPSPDTQYF
TGTGCCAGCAGCGAAGGCTGGAGGGCTTCCCCTTCGCCGGATACGCAGTATTTT
>few|TRBJ1-1|TRBV27|.
CASSLSIGNTEAFF
TGTGCCAGCAGTTTATCGATCGGGAACACTGAAGCTTTCTTT
>.|TRBJ2-1|TRBV5-1|.
CASSLGGYNEQFF
TGCGCCAGCAGCTTGGGGGGCTACAATGAGCAGTTCTTC
>.|TRBJ1-6|TRBV2|.
CASIPGPALPLHF
TGTGCCAGCATACCGGGACCGGCCTTGCCCCTCCACTTT
>once|TRBJ1-2|TRBV25-1|.
CASIGTALDYGYTF
TGTGCCAGCATCGGGACCGCCCTAGACTATGGCTACACCTTC
>.|TRBJ2-5|TRBV27|.
CASSLKGGNQETQYF
TGTGCCAGCAGTTTGAAGGGAGGAAACCAAGAGACCCAGTACTTC
>.|TRBJ2-7|TRBV5-1|TRBD1
CASSSGTGEFREQYF
TGCGCCAGCAGCTCCGGGACAGGGGAATTTAGAGAGCAGTACTTC
>.|TRBJ1-4|TRBV5-1|.
CASSPATEIEKLFF
TGCGCCAGCAGCCCCGCCACGGAGATTGAAAAACTGTTTTTT
>.|TRBJ2-3|TRBV11-2|TRBD1
CASSPRPRGQADTQYF
TGTGCCAGCAGCCCGCGTCCAAGGGGGCAAGCAGATACGCAGTATTTT
>few|TRBJ2-3|TRBV7-9|.
CARGELVASTDTQYF
TGTGCCAGGGGGGAGTTGGTGGCGAGCACAGATACGCAGTATTTT
>once|TRBJ1-1|TRBV7-8|.
CASSTIEQGGKDTEAFF
TGTGCCAGCAGCACAATCGAGCAGGGAGGCAAGGACACTGAAGCTTTCTTT
>few|TRBJ2-5|TRBV2|TRBD2
CASPSGLETQYF
TGTGCCAGTCCTAGCGGGTTAGAGACCCAGTACTTC
>.|TRBJ2-2|TRBV5-4|.
CASSPGVDPNTGELFF
TGTGCCAGCAGCCCCGGGGTCGATCCGAACACCGGGGAGCTGTTTTTT